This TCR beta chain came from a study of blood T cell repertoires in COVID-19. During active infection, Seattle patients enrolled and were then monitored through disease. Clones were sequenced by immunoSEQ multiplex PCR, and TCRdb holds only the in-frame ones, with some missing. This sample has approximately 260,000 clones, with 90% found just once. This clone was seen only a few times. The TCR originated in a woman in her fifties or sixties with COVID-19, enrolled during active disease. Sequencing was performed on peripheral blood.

The CDR3 coding sequence is TGTGCCAGTAGTATATCGGGGACAGGGGTCAGGAACACTGAAGCTTTCTTT. Its translation: CASSISGTGVRNTEAFF. The chain links TRBV19 to TRBJ1-1; 10 nucleotides match TRBD1. CDR3 size: 17 residues. Germline lookup yields CDR1 LNHDA and CDR2 SQIVND (reference sequence). The V and J ends lost 2 bases and 1 base, in that order; junction bases with no gene match: 7.